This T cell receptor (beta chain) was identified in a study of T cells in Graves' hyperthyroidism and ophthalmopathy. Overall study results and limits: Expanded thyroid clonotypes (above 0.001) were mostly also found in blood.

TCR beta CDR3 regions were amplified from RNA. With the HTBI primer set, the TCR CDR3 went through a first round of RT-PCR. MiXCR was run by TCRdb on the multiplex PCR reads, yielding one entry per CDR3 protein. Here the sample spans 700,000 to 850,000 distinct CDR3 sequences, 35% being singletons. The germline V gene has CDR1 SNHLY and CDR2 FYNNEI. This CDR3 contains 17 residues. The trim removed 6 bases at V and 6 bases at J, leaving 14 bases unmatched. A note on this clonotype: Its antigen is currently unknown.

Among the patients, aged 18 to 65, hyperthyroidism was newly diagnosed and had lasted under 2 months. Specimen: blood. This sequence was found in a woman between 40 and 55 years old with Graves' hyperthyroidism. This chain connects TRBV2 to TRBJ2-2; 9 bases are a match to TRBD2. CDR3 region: CASSDLSGGRGPGELFF. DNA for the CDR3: TGTGCCAGCAGCGACCTCTCCGGCGGGAGGGGTCCCGGGGAGCTGTTTTTT.